This is a list of T cell receptor beta chains from one sample in a study of technical replicates of blood from a few donors. The table came from immunoSEQ multiplex PCR; TCRdb's copy has only in-frame clones and leaves some out. The data contain about 81,000 clones, 96% of them seen just once; the ten biggest clones take up around 0.2%. The sequencing input was T cells isolated from PBMCs. The receptors derive from a human donor in good health. Both conserved end residues are part of each CDR3. A D gene is named only where the DNA matches it firmly. Where a row states a size, it is once, few, many or the class of an expanded clone; other rows omit it.

d_gene	abundance	v_gene	j_gene	CDR3nt	CDR3aa
NA	NA	TRBV11-2	TRBJ1-4	TGTGCCAGCAGCCGAAGGGGGAGGGATGAAAAACTGTTTTTT	CASSRRGRDEKLFF
NA	NA	TRBV9	TRBJ2-7	TGTGCCAGCAGCCCAAGGGGGGGCGAATCCTACGAGCAGTACTTC	CASSPRGGESYEQYF
NA	NA	TRBV27	TRBJ1-5	TGTGCCAGCAGTCATCTCGGACAGCTTAGCAATCAGCCCCAGCATTTT	CASSHLGQLSNQPQHF
NA	NA	TRBV2	TRBJ2-7	TGTGCCAGCATCCGACACGGCCAAGAGCAGTACTTC	CASIRHGQEQYF
TRBD2	NA	TRBV19	TRBJ2-1	TGTGCCAGTGCTAGCGGGAGTTCCTACAATGAGCAGTTCTTC	CASASGSSYNEQFF
NA	once	TRBV11-1	TRBJ2-3	TGTGCCAGCAGCTTTACCGGATGGGGAGGCACAGATACGCAGTATTTT	CASSFTGWGGTDTQYF
TRBD2	NA	TRBV29-1	TRBJ2-5	TGCAGCGTTGAAGATGGGGCTAGCGGGAGTAGAGAGACCCAGTACTTC	CSVEDGASGSRETQYF
NA	NA	TRBV6-5	TRBJ1-1	TGTGCCAGCAGGACAGGCTTTTCCGACACTGAAGCTTTCTTT	CASRTGFSDTEAFF
NA	NA	TRBV19	TRBJ2-1	TGTGCCAGTAGTATAGATAACAATGAGCAGTTCTTC	CASSIDNNEQFF
TRBD1	NA	TRBV6-1	TRBJ2-3	TGTGCCAGCAGGACAGGGAGCACAGATACGCAGTATTTT	CASRTGSTDTQYF
TRBD2	NA	TRBV6-1	TRBJ2-3	TGTGCCAGCACCTGGACTAGCGGGATGGAGGATACGCAGTATTTT	CASTWTSGMEDTQYF
TRBD1	NA	TRBV9	TRBJ2-1	TGTGCCAGCAGCTCGACAGGGTTGGGTGGGAATGAGCAGTTCTTC	CASSSTGLGGNEQFF
NA	NA	TRBV10-1	TRBJ1-1	TGCGCCAGCAGTGAACTGCTTTTTGCTGAAGCTTTCTTT	CASSELLFAEAFF
NA	NA	TRBV11-2	TRBJ2-2	TGTGCCAGCAGCTTAGGGGGGGCCGGGGAGCTGTTTTTT	CASSLGGAGELFF
TRBD2	NA	TRBV2	TRBJ2-3	TGTGCCAGCAGCGGACTAGCCGCGCAGTATTTT	CASSGLAAQYF
TRBD2	NA	TRBV11-1	TRBJ2-5	TGTGCCAGCAGTTTAACAGGACTAGCGGGGGAAGAGACCCAGTACTTC	CASSLTGLAGEETQYF
TRBD2	NA	TRBV7-3	TRBJ2-1	TGTGCCAGCAGCCCGGCTAGCGGGGGCCACAATGAGCAGTTCTTC	CASSPASGGHNEQFF
TRBD1	NA	TRBV2	TRBJ2-2	TGTGCCAGCGGGGGACAGCCGAACACCGGGGAGCTGTTTTTT	CASGGQPNTGELFF
TRBD1	NA	TRBV10-1	TRBJ1-1	TGCGCCAGCAGTGGGACAGGGAACCTCATGAACACTGAAGCTTTCTTT	CASSGTGNLMNTEAFF
TRBD1	NA	TRBV5-4	TRBJ1-1	TGTGCCAGCAGCTTGGAAAGGACAGGGATTGAAGCTTTCTTT	CASSLERTGIEAFF
NA	NA	TRBV5-6	TRBJ2-5	TGTGCCAGCAGCACTATGCGGGGCGGAGAGACCCAGTACTTC	CASSTMRGGETQYF
TRBD2	NA	TRBV6-4	TRBJ2-1	TGTGCCAGCAAAGGGACTAGCGGGGGGAATGAGCAGTTCTTC	CASKGTSGGNEQFF
TRBD2	once	TRBV14	TRBJ2-1	TGTGCCAGCAGCCAAGTTCAACTAGCGAGAAACAATGAGCAGTTCTTC	CASSQVQLARNNEQFF
NA	once	TRBV13	TRBJ2-2	TGTGCCAGCAGCTTAACAGGAGCGAACACCGGGGAGCTGTTTTTT	CASSLTGANTGELFF
NA	NA	TRBV6-1	TRBJ1-5	TGTGCCGGAGTCTTAGGTCTTAATCAGCCCCAGCATTTT	CAGVLGLNQPQHF
NA	NA	TRBV5-1	TRBJ2-7	TGCGCCAGCAGCGTGGACAGCTTTATGGTCTACGAGCAGTACTTC	CASSVDSFMVYEQYF
NA	NA	TRBV6-5	TRBJ2-2	TGTGCCAGCAGCACAGGAGAGAGGACCGGGGAGCTGTTTTTT	CASSTGERTGELFF
TRBD1	medium-sized	TRBV4-1	TRBJ1-5	TGCGCCAGCAGCCAAGATGGGGACAGCTATAGCAATCAGCCCCAGCATTTT	CASSQDGDSYSNQPQHF
NA	NA	TRBV28	TRBJ2-2	TGTGCCAGCAGCGGGGCGTTCGAACGACAGGCGACCACCGGGGAGCTGTTTTTT	CASSGAFERQATTGELFF
TRBD2	NA	TRBV9	TRBJ2-3	TGTGCCAGCAGCTGGGGACTAGCGGCCAGTAGCACAGATACGCAGTATTTT	CASSWGLAASSTDTQYF
NA	NA	TRBV5-4	TRBJ1-1	TGTGCCAGCAGTACCCTAAACACTGAAGCTTTCTTT	CASSTLNTEAFF
TRBD1	NA	TRBV5-1	TRBJ2-7	TGCGCCAGCAGCTTGTTTGGGGGACAGACGGAGCAGTACTTC	CASSLFGGQTEQYF
NA	NA	TRBV7-9	TRBJ2-5	TGTGCCAGCAGCTTTGCGGACAGCCACCAAGAGACCCAGTACTTC	CASSFADSHQETQYF
TRBD2	NA	TRBV5-6	TRBJ2-1	TGTGCCAGCAGCTTGGTTTGGCGGGGGGGTGTCCCCTCCTACAATGAGCAGTTCTTC	CASSLVWRGGVPSYNEQFF
NA	NA	TRBV7-9	TRBJ1-2	TGTGCCAGCAGCCGGACAGTTAACTATGGCTACACCTTC	CASSRTVNYGYTF
TRBD1	NA	TRBV10-2	TRBJ1-5	TGCGCCAGCAGTGAGTCGCACAGGGGAATATCACCCCAGCATTTT	CASSESHRGISPQHF
TRBD1	NA	TRBV4-1	TRBJ1-4	TGCGCCAGCAGCCAAGGGGGGACAGGGGGCGAAAAACTGTTTTTT	CASSQGGTGGEKLFF
NA	NA	TRBV29-1	TRBJ1-2	TGCAGCGTGGCGGCCGCGGGCTGGGACTATGGCTACACCTTC	CSVAAAGWDYGYTF
TRBD1	NA	TRBV4-2	TRBJ1-2	TGTGCCAGCAGCCAAGACGACCGGGACAGCTATGGCTACACCTTC	CASSQDDRDSYGYTF
NA	NA	TRBV25-1	TRBJ2-5	TGTGCCAGCAGGAAGTACCGGGACAACCAAGAGACCCAGTACTTC	CASRKYRDNQETQYF
NA	NA	TRBV18	TRBJ2-3	TGTGCCAGCTCACCAGCGGGCGCAGATACGCAGTATTTT	CASSPAGADTQYF
NA	NA	TRBV7-8	TRBJ1-5	TGTGCCAGCAGCACACGAATTAGCAATCAGCCCCAGCATTTT	CASSTRISNQPQHF
TRBD1	NA	TRBV19	TRBJ2-5	TGTGCCAGTGGGGAGGACAGGGCGCGCCAAGAGACCCAGTACTTC	CASGEDRARQETQYF
TRBD1	NA	TRBV5-1	TRBJ2-7	TGCGCCAGCAGCGCATACCCCGGGACAGGGGAGGAGCAGTACTTC	CASSAYPGTGEEQYF
NA	NA	TRBV30	TRBJ2-2	TGTGCCTGGATGCTGCTAGGAACCGGGGAGCTGTTTTTT	CAWMLLGTGELFF
TRBD2	NA	TRBV5-6	TRBJ2-7	TGTGCCAGCAGCCGGGGGAGATTAGCGGGAGTCAGACGTTTCGAGCAGTACTTC	CASSRGRLAGVRRFEQYF
NA	NA	TRBV2	TRBJ1-5	TGTGCCAGCAGTGAGAACGGGGGCAATCAGCCCCAGCATTTT	CASSENGGNQPQHF
TRBD1	NA	TRBV28	TRBJ1-5	TGTGCCAGCAGCGCCCCCGGACAGGGGAATCAGCCCCAGCATTTT	CASSAPGQGNQPQHF
TRBD1	NA	TRBV9	TRBJ1-1	TGTGCCAGCAGCCCCCAGGGGGGAGTAAACACTGAAGCTTTCTTT	CASSPQGGVNTEAFF
TRBD1	NA	TRBV28	TRBJ1-2	TGTGCCAGCAGGTCGACAGGGTTCGACTATGGCTACACCTTC	CASRSTGFDYGYTF
NA	NA	TRBV28	TRBJ2-6	TGTGCCAGCCGCTCGAGCGGGCTTAAGGTATCTGGAGCCAACGTCCTGACTTTC	CASRSSGLKVSGANVLTF
TRBD1	NA	TRBV2	TRBJ1-2	TGTGCCAGCAGAGACAGGGGGGTGAATGGCTACACCTTC	CASRDRGVNGYTF
NA	NA	TRBV9	TRBJ1-1	TGTGCCAGCAGCGTAGTGGGCAGTAACACTGAAGCTTTCTTT	CASSVVGSNTEAFF
TRBD1	NA	TRBV25-1	TRBJ1-5	TGTGCCAGCAGTGAAGGGACAGTGAATCAGCCCCAGCATTTT	CASSEGTVNQPQHF